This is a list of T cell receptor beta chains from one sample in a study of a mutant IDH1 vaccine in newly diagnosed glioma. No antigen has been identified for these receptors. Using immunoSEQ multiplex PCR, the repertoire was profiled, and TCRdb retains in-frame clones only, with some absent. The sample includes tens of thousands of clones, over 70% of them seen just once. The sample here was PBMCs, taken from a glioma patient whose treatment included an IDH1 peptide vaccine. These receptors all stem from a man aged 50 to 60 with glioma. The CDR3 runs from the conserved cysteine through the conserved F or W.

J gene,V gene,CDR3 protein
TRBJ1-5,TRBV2,CASSQGGVGPQHF
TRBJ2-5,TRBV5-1,CASSLASGERETQYF
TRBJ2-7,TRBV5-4,CASSQTSGAYEQYF
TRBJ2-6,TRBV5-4,CASSFSRGAGANVLTF
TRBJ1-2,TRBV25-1,CASSPGFYYGYTF
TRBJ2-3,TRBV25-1,CASSEYRRVGDTQYF
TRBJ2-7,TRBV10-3,CAISESSLDRYEQYF
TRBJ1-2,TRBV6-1,CASSGTPRYGYTF
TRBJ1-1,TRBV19,CASSKGVTRGTFF
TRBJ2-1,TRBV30,CAWSVGGANEQFF
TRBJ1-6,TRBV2,CASRRQDSPLHF
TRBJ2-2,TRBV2,CASSVTGTANTGELFF
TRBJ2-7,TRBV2,CASSEGRYEQYF
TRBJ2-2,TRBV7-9,CASSPPAGELFF
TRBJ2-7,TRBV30,CAWSVNRGYEQYF
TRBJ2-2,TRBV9,CASSRETGELFF
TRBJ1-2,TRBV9,CASSMGGSYGYTF
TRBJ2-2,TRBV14,CASSPQGITGELFF